This TCR beta chain was obtained from a study of long-term antiretroviral therapy in people with HIV. The study, taken as a whole, reports: Within the repertoire, clones expanded before ART were dominant at all time points.

The CDR3 totals 15 residues. CDR1 SGHAT and CDR2 FQNNGV come from the germline V gene. Trimming took off 2 bases at V and 7 bases at J, with 14 bases between the two ends. To note about this clone: Its antigen is currently unknown.

An immunoSEQ assay, version v3.0, was performed at survey level. Method: immunoSEQ multiplex PCR; TCRdb's copy keeps in-frame clones and lacks some. The table includes about 50,000 clones, approximately 79% detected once. This sequence was found in a woman aged 18-29 years with HIV. This chain uses TRBV11-2 with TRBJ2-2; D gene uncertain. The specimen was unsorted PBMCs, collected 0.8 years after starting antiretroviral therapy. The CDR3 reads CASSLLRLLSGELFF. CDR3 nucleotide sequence: TGTGCCAGCAGCTTATTACGGCTTTTAAGCGGGGAGCTGTTTTTT.